The present T cell receptor beta chain was sequenced within a study of CD8 T cells in Susac syndrome. Findings and limits, study-wide: The study's TCR sequencing and HLA analysis covered a relatively small number of individuals, and the study acknowledged this.

This clonotype has just one count. Its matching antigen is unknown. TCR beta from blood CD8+ and CD4+ T cells was sequenced. Random hexamers primed reverse transcription of about 0.45 to 1 ug RNA. Coverage of TCR beta CDR3 amplification by immunoSEQ multiplex PCR extended to 54 Vbeta and 13 Jbeta. One entry per CDR3 protein, called by TCRdb with MiXCR from the immunoSEQ multiplex PCR reads. The table includes about 120,000 distinct CDR3 sequences, nearly 95% detected once. V was clipped by 4 bases and J by 0 bases, with 15 bases between them. CDR3 size: 16 residues. Germline loops: CDR1 SNHLY, CDR2 FYNNEI.

The TCR originated in a human donor in good health. The chain carries TRBV2 and TRBJ1-1, with a tentative D call TRBD1 (6 bases). The sequencing sample was made of CD4+ T cells from PBMCs. The CDR3 bases are TGTGCCAGCAGTGGACCCTTACAGGGAATGAACACTGAAGCTTTCTTT. It specifies CASSGPLQGMNTEAFF. Using reference TRBV2 and TRBJ1-1 for the parts outside the CDR3, the full variable domain is EPEVTQTPSHQVTQMGQEVILRCVPISNHLYFYWYRQILGQKVEFLVSFYNNEISEKSEIFDDQFSVERPDGSNFTLKIRSTKLEDSAMYFCASSGPLQGMNTEAFFGQGTRLTVV.